This T cell receptor beta chain was captured in a study of T cells expressing NK-cell markers. In the study overall: Source material for TCR beta repertoires consisted of sorted CD3+CD56+NKG2C+, CD3+CD56+NKG2C- and CD3+CD56-NKG2C+ T cells. Study-wide points: In a handful of donors, dominant clonotypes made up about 25-65% of CD3+CD56-NKG2C+ cells. Nothing established the HCMV specificity of expanded NKG2C+ T cell clones.

Making the TCR beta cDNA relied on 5'RACE template switching with UMIs. TCRdb reprocessed the 5' RACE reads, with one entry per CDR3 protein and no DNA. The sample table sets out about 370,000 distinct CDR3 sequences. Of note for this clonotype: The target antigen is unknown.

Looked up from germline, CDR1 is SGHRS and CDR2 is YFSETQ. The length of the CDR3 is 13 residues. The chain joins TRBV5-1 to TRBJ1-1; without DNA, the TCRdb call of TRBD1 cannot be checked. The specimen sequenced was blood T cells: a sorted CD56 or NKG2C T cell subset, CD4+ or CD8+ T cells, or bulk PBMC T cells (not recorded which). The sequence was collected from a woman between 50 and 59 years old in good health. The CDR3: CASSGRGRPEAFF.